The present TCR beta chain was sequenced within a study of cytomegalovirus exposure and HLA in healthy donors. Trimming took 6 bases from V and 2 from J; bases not matched to a gene: 8. Germline assignment: CDR1 MDHEN and CDR2 SYDVKM. The CDR3 contains 16 residues. Vbeta (60) and Jbeta (13) primers were used in the PCR. The table came from immunoSEQ multiplex PCR; TCRdb's copy has only in-frame clones and leaves some out. Its listing shows approximately 120,000 clones. Sequences were obtained from PBMCs. The TCR originated in a man in his thirties or forties in good health and CMV-seronegative. The chain employs TRBV28 and TRBJ1-3, with 9 positions matching TRBD1. For the CDR3, the DNA is TGTGCCAGCAGGGAGAACAGGGGGCCCGCTGGAAACACCATATATTTT. Translating it yields CASRENRGPAGNTIYF.